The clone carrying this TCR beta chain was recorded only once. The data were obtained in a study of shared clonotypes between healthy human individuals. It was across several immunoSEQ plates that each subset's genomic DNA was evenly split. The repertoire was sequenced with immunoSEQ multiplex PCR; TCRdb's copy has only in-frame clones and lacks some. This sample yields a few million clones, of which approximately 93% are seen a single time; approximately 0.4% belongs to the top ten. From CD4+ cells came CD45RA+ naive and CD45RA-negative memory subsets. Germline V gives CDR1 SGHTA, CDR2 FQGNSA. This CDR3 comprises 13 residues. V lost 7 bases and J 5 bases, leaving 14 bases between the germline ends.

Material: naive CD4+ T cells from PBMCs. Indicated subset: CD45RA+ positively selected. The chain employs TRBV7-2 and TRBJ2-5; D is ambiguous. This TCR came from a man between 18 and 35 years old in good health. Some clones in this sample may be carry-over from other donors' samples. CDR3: CASKPRYEETQYF. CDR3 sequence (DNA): TGTGCCAGCAAACCTCGGTATGAGGAGACCCAGTACTTC.